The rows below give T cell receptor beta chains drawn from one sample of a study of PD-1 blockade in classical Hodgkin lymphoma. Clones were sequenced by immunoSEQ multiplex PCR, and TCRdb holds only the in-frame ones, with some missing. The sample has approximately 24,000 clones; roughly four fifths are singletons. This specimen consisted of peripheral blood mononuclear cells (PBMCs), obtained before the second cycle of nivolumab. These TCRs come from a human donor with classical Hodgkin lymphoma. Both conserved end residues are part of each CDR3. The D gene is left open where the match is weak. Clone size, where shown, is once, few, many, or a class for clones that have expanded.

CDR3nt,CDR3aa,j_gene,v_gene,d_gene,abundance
TGTGCCAGCAGCTTAGTCGGGGGGGGACGCAGAGATACGCAGTATTTT,CASSLVGGGRRDTQYF,TRBJ2-3,TRBV7-6,TRBD2,-
TGTGCCAGCAGCATCGGACAGGGAAGGAACTATGGCTACACCTTC,CASSIGQGRNYGYTF,TRBJ1-2,TRBV5-6,TRBD1,-
TGTGCCAGCAGCCAAGAACGGCCAGATACGCAGTATTTT,CASSQERPDTQYF,TRBJ2-3,TRBV4-2,-,-
TGTGCCAGCCACAGGGGGACCAACACTGAAGCTTTCTTT,CASHRGTNTEAFF,TRBJ1-1,TRBV19,TRBD1,-
TGTGCCAGCAGCTTCGAGTACGGCGGTGAGCAGTTCTTC,CASSFEYGGEQFF,TRBJ2-1,TRBV11-2,-,medium-sized
TGCGCCAGCAGCCAAGGCTCGAGAGGCTCTGGAAACACCATATATTTT,CASSQGSRGSGNTIYF,TRBJ1-3,TRBV4-3,-,-
TGTGCCAGCAGCTTAGAGGACGGAATCAATCAGCCCCAGCATTTT,CASSLEDGINQPQHF,TRBJ1-5,TRBV7-8,-,once
TGTGCCAGCAGCCTCCCCGGGACTAGCGTCGGGGAGCTGTTTTTT,CASSLPGTSVGELFF,TRBJ2-2,TRBV28,TRBD2,-
TGTGCCAGCTCATCCCTAGCGGGGGGGCGAAATGAGCAGTTCTTC,CASSSLAGGRNEQFF,TRBJ2-1,TRBV18,TRBD2,-
TGTGCCAGCAGCTTAGATGTGGTCAGCCCCCTCCACTTT,CASSLDVVSPLHF,TRBJ1-6,TRBV7-9,-,-
TGCGCCAGCAGCCGCGTGGGTTGGGGAGAGGGCTACGAGCAGTACTTC,CASSRVGWGEGYEQYF,TRBJ2-7,TRBV4-3,-,few
TGTGCCAGCAGGCCTCAGGCGGGGGGACTCAATGAAAAACTGTTTTTT,CASRPQAGGLNEKLFF,TRBJ1-4,TRBV27,-,-
TGTGCCAGCAGTTCACGAAGGACGTTCACCTACGAGCAGTACTTC,CASSSRRTFTYEQYF,TRBJ2-7,TRBV6-5,-,-
TGTGCCAGCAGCGTAGAAGGCCGGAGCCCTGGAAACACCATATATTTT,CASSVEGRSPGNTIYF,TRBJ1-3,TRBV9,-,few
TGCGCCAGCAGCCAAGCACAGGGGTGGTCCTATAATTCACCCCTCCACTTT,CASSQAQGWSYNSPLHF,TRBJ1-6,TRBV4-3,TRBD1,-
TGTGCCAGCAGTCCACAGGGGGGAGTCAATCAGCCCCAGCATTTT,CASSPQGGVNQPQHF,TRBJ1-5,TRBV27,TRBD1,-
TGTGCCAGCAGTCGGGGCCGGGTCCCAAAAACCAACGAGCAGTACTTC,CASSRGRVPKTNEQYF,TRBJ2-7,TRBV28,-,-
TGCGCCAGCAGCCAAGGGGACAGGGACACTGAAGCTTTCTTT,CASSQGDRDTEAFF,TRBJ1-1,TRBV4-1,TRBD1,few
TGTGCCAGCGGGGGGGACAGGGGCCACGCCGGGGAGCTGTTTTTT,CASGGDRGHAGELFF,TRBJ2-2,TRBV9,TRBD1,-
TGTGCCAGCAGTGGGCTTGATGCCACCACCGGGGAGCTGTTTTTT,CASSGLDATTGELFF,TRBJ2-2,TRBV2,-,-
TGTGCCTGGAATTTGGAAGGCTTGGGGAGGCCAGCATACGAGCAGTACTTC,CAWNLEGLGRPAYEQYF,TRBJ2-7,TRBV30,-,once
TGTGCCAGCAGCTCCGGGTCAAGCTTGGCCAATGAGCAGTTCTTC,CASSSGSSLANEQFF,TRBJ2-1,TRBV7-3,-,-
TGTGCCAGCAGCCCCAGCGGGGGGGCAACCTACAATGAGCAGTTCTTC,CASSPSGGATYNEQFF,TRBJ2-1,TRBV9,TRBD2,once
TGTGCCAGCAGTTACTCGGACAGGGCTCCCGAGCAGTACTTC,CASSYSDRAPEQYF,TRBJ2-7,TRBV6-5,TRBD1,few
TGCGCCAGCAGCCAAGATTACCGCGGGGGAGCGTGGCACGAGCAGTACTTC,CASSQDYRGGAWHEQYF,TRBJ2-7,TRBV4-3,TRBD2,-
TGTGCCAGCACCACTTCGACAGGGAGCTACGAGCAGTACTTC,CASTTSTGSYEQYF,TRBJ2-7,TRBV7-2,TRBD1,-
TGTGCCTGGACGGAGGGGAACACTGAAGCTTTCTTT,CAWTEGNTEAFF,TRBJ1-1,TRBV30,-,-
TGTGCCAGTAGTACCTACGGGCGGCAGGCCAATGAGCAGTTCTTC,CASSTYGRQANEQFF,TRBJ2-1,TRBV19,-,-
TGTGCCAGCAGCGTAGGGGGGGAAGGCTACACCTTC,CASSVGGEGYTF,TRBJ1-2,TRBV9,-,-
TGTGCCAGCAGTGAATTTGGTAAAAACATTCAGTACTTC,CASSEFGKNIQYF,TRBJ2-4,TRBV25-1,-,-
TGCGCCAGCAGCCAAGTTCACAGGGACGAGCAGTACTTC,CASSQVHRDEQYF,TRBJ2-7,TRBV4-3,-,-
TGTGCCAGCAGCACACATTCAGGGAACTTGAACACTGAAGCTTTCTTT,CASSTHSGNLNTEAFF,TRBJ1-1,TRBV7-9,-,once
TGTGCCAGCAGCTTAGGCAGGTCGGCTCGGGGTGTCCTGACTTTC,CASSLGRSARGVLTF,TRBJ2-6,TRBV7-6,-,-
TGTGCCAGCAGCTCTAGACAGGGAGAGACCCAGTACTTC,CASSSRQGETQYF,TRBJ2-5,TRBV5-6,TRBD1,-
TGTGCCAGCAGCGAATCGGGACCAGTTAACTATGGCTACACCTTC,CASSESGPVNYGYTF,TRBJ1-2,TRBV7-9,-,-
TGTGCCAGCAGTTTTGGACAGGGGGTCATCAATGAGCAGTTCTTC,CASSFGQGVINEQFF,TRBJ2-1,TRBV7-6,TRBD1,-